Below, 9 T cell receptor beta chains from the same sample are listed, as sequenced in a study of T cell changes during pregnancy in multiple sclerosis. Clones were read by immunoSEQ multiplex PCR, and TCRdb kept only the in-frame ones, dropping some. The repertoire holds approximately 100,000 clones, with 85% to 95% as singletons. The sample was peripheral blood, taken after pregnancy. The receptors shown here come from a female donor with multiple sclerosis, enrolled in a pregnancy study.

CDR3 in DNA: TGTGCCAGCAGTGTGCGGACAGGGAAGAACAATGAGCAGTTCTTC. Its protein is CASSVRTGKNNEQFF. This chain connects TRBV6-1 to TRBJ2-1; TRBD1 aligns across 8 bases. CDR1 and CDR2 from the germline V gene are MNHNS and SASEGT. This CDR3 contains 15 residues. V shed 4 bases, J shed 5 bases, and the junction held 7 bases outside the gene matches.

The CDR3, as DNA: TGTGCCAGTAGCCCGACTGAATTGGGCAATCAGCCCCAGCATTTT. This gives the protein CASSPTELGNQPQHF. The V gene is TRBV19, the J gene TRBJ1-5; D call uncertain. The germline gives CDR1 LNHDA, CDR2 SQIVND (reference sequence). V lost 6 bases and J lost 2, with 14 bases in between. The CDR3 is made up of 15 amino acids.

The CDR3 sequence: CASSSNLGGYSEQFF. The CDR3, as DNA: TGTGCCAGCAGTTCGAACCTGGGGGGATATAGTGAGCAGTTCTTC. V is TRBV28 and J is TRBJ2-1; tentatively, D is TRBD2 (6 bases). Trimming removed 4 bases from V and 9 bases from J, with 19 bases in between. The germline V gene encodes CDR1 MDHEN and CDR2 SYDVKM. The CDR3 spans 15 residues.

This chain links TRBV5-4 with TRBJ2-3, with 12 bases lining up with TRBD2. V was pared by 4 bases and J by 3 bases, with 9 bases of the junction left unmatched. The germline V gene encodes CDR1 SGHNT and CDR2 YYREEE (reference sequence). The CDR3 extends over 17 amino acids. CDR3 amino acids: CASSPRTSGAVTDTQYF. The CDR3 bases are TGTGCCAGCAGCCCCCGGACTAGCGGGGCTGTTACAGATACGCAGTATTTT.

The chain combines TRBV7-2 with TRBJ2-5; TRBD1 matches at 7 bases. The germline gives CDR1 SGHTA, CDR2 FQGNSA. Trimming at V came to 0 bases and at J to 1 base, leaving 8 bases not matched to a gene. The CDR3 totals 17 residues. The CDR3 region is CASSLAGDSPRQETQYF. DNA for the CDR3: TGTGCCAGCAGCTTAGCGGGGGACAGTCCCCGCCAAGAGACCCAGTACTTC. The variable domain in full, completed from reference TRBV7-2 and TRBJ2-5, reads GAGVSQSPSNKVTEKGKDVELRCDPISGHTALYWYRQSLGQGLEFLIYFQGNSAPDKSGLPSDRFSAERTGGSVSTLTIQRTQQEDSAVYLCASSLAGDSPRQETQYFGPGTRLLVL.

This chain joins TRBV4-2 and TRBJ2-3; tentative D call: TRBD1 (5 bases). The CDR3 totals 14 residues. Germline V CDR1 and CDR2: LGHNA, YNFKEQ. Trimming removed 1 base from V and 7 bases from J, with 12 bases in between. DNA for the CDR3: TGTGCCAGCAGCCAAGTCGACACAGGCCATACGCAGTATTTT. As protein: CASSQVDTGHTQYF.

This rearrangement joins TRBV5-1 to TRBJ2-7; 9 bases are a match to TRBD1. V lost 0 bases to trimming and J lost 2 bases; unmatched junction nucleotides: 0. The CDR3 runs 14 residues. The germline gives CDR1 SGHRS, CDR2 YFSETQ. The CDR3 loop reads CASSLGDRAYEQYF. DNA for the CDR3: TGCGCCAGCAGCTTGGGGGACAGGGCCTACGAGCAGTACTTC.

The V call is TRBV5-4, the J call TRBJ2-6, with 7 nucleotides matching TRBD2. This CDR3 is 16 amino acids long. From germline, CDR1 is SGHNT and CDR2 YYREEE (reference sequence). V was clipped by 0 bases and J by 1 base; unmatched bases: 1. CDR3 region: CASSLDGRSGANVLTF. The CDR3 nucleotides are TGTGCCAGCAGCTTGGACGGGAGGTCTGGGGCCAACGTCCTGACTTTC.

The V and J genes are TRBV28 and TRBJ1-2; D unresolved. The germline V gene has CDR1 MDHEN and CDR2 SYDVKM. The length of the CDR3 is 13 residues. Trimming left V 1 base short and J 8 bases short, with 11 bases between. The CDR3 loop is CASSLLGGPGYTF. CDR3 sequence (DNA): TGTGCCAGCAGTTTATTGGGAGGTCCAGGCTACACCTTC.